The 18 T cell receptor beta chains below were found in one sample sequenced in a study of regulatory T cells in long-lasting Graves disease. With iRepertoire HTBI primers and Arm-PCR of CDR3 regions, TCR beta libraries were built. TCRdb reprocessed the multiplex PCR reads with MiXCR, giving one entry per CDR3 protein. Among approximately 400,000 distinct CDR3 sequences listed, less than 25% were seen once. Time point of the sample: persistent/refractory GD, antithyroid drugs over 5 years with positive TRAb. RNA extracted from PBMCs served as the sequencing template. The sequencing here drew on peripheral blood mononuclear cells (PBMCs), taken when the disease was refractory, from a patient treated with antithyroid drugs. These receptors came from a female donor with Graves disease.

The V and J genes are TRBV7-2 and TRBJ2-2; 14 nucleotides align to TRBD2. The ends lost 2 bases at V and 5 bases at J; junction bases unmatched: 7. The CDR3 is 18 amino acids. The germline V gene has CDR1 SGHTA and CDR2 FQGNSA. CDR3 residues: CASSLSRLAGGYTGELFF. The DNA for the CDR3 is TGTGCCAGCAGCTTAAGTAGACTAGCGGGAGGGTATACCGGGGAGCTGTTTTTT. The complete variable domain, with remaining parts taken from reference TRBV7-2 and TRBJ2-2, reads GAGVSQSPSNKVTEKGKDVELRCDPISGHTALYWYRQSLGQGLEFLIYFQGNSAPDKSGLPSDRFSAERTGGSVSTLTIQRTQQEDSAVYLCASSLSRLAGGYTGELFFGEGSRLTVL.

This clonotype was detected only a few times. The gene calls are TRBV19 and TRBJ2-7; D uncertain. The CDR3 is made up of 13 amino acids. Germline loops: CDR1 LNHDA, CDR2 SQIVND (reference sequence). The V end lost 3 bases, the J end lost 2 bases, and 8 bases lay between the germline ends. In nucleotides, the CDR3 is TGTGCCAGTAGTATGTCGGCAACCTACGAGCAGTACTTC. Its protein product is CASSMSATYEQYF.

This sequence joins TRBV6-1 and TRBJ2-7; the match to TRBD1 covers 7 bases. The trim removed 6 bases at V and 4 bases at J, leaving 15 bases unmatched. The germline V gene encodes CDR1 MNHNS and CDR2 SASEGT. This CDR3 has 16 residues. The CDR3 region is CASSLFDRDDRYEQYF. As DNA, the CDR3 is TGTGCCAGCAGCCTTTTTGACAGGGATGATCGGTACGAGCAGTACTTC.

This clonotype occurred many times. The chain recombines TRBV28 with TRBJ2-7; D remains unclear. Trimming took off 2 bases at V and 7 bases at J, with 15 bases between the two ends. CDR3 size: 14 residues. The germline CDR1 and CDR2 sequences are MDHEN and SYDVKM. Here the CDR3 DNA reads TGTGCCAGCAGTTTAAGTAGTCCTACGGGTGAGCAGTACTTC. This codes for CASSLSSPTGEQYF.

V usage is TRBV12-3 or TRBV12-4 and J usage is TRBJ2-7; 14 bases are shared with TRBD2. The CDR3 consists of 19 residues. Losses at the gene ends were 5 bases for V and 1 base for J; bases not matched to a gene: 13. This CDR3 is CASSASVQGLAGGSYEQYF. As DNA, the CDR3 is TGTGCCAGCAGTGCCTCCGTGCAAGGACTAGCGGGAGGATCCTACGAGCAGTACTTC.

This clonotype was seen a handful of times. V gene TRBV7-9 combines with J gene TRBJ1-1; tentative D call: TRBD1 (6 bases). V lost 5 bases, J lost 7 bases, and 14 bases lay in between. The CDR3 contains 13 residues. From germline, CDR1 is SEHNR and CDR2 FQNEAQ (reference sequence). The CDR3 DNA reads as TGTGCCAGCAGCGTTGACAGGAAAGGTGAAGCTTTCTTT. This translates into CASSVDRKGEAFF.

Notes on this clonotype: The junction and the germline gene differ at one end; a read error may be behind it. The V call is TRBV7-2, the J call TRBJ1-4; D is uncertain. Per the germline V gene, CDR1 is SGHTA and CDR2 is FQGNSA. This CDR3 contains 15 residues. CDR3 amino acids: CASSPFLATNGKLFF. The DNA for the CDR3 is TGTGCCAGCAGCCCCTTTCTTGCAACTAATGGAAAACTGTTTTTT.

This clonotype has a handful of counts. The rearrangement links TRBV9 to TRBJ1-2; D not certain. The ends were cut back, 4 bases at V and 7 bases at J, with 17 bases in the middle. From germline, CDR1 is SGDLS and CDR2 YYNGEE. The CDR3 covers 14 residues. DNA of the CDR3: TGTGCCAGCAGCCCCAGTGGAGGGTTGATTGGCTACACCTTC. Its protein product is CASSPSGGLIGYTF. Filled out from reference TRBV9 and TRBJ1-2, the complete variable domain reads DSGVTQTPKHLITATGQRVTLRCSPRSGDLSVYWYQQSLDQGLQFLIQYYNGEERAKGNILERFSAQQFPDLHSELNLSSLELGDSALYFCASSPSGGLIGYTFGSGTRLTVV.

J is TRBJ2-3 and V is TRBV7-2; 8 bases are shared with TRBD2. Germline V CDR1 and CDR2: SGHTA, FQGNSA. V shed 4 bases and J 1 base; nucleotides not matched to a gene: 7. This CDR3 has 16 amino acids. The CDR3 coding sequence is TGTGCCAGCAGCTCGGGGGTAGCGGGACGCACAGATACGCAGTATTTT. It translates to CASSSGVAGRTDTQYF.

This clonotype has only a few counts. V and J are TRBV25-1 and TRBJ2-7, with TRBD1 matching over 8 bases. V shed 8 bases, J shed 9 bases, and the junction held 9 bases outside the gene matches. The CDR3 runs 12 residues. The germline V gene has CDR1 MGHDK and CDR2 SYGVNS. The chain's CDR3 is CASGRQGNRQYF. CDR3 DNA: TGTGCCAGCGGAAGACAGGGGAACAGGCAGTACTTC.

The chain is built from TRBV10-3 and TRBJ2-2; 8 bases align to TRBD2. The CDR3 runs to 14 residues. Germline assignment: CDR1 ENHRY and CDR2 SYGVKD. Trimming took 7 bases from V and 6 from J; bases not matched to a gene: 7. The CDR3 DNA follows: TGTGCCATCACCCAAGCGGGAGTCCCCGGGGAGCTGTTTTTT. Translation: CAITQAGVPGELFF.

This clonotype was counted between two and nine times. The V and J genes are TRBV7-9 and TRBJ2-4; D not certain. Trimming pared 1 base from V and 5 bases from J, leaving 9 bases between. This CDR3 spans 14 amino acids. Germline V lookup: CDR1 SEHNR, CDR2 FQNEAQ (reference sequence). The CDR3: CASSLGFEENIQYF. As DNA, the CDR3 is TGTGCCAGCAGCTTAGGTTTTGAGGAAAACATTCAGTACTTC.

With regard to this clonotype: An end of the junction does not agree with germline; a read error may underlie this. CDR3 sequence: CASSYSHTGDRPEAFF. As DNA, the CDR3 is TGTGCCAGCAGTTACTCGCATACAGGGGATCGGCCTGAAGCTTTCTTT. The chain has TRBV10-3 and TRBJ1-1, with TRBD1 identical over 7 bases. Germline V gives CDR1 ENHRY, CDR2 SYGVKD. The CDR3 covers 16 residues.

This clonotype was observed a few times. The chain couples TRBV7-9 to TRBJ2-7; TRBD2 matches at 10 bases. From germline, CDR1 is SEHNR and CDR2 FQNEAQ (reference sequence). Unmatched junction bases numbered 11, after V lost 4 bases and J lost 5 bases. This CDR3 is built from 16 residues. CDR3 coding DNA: TGTGCCAGCAGCTCCGACGGGGGACTAGCGTACGACGAGCAGTACTTC. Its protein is CASSSDGGLAYDEQYF.

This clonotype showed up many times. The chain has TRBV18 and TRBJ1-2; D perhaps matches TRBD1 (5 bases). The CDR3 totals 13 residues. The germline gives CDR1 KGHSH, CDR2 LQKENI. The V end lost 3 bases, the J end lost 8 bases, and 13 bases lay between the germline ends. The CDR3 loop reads CASSPGTKGGYTF. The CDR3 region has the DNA TGTGCCAGCTCACCCGGGACTAAGGGAGGCTACACCTTC.

CDR3 nucleotide sequence: TGTGCCAGCAGTAGTATAAGACAGGGTGCCTACAATGAGCAGTTCTTC. It specifies CASSSIRQGAYNEQFF. The chain uses TRBV28 and TRBJ2-1; 7 positions agree with TRBD1. In germline, CDR1 is MDHEN, CDR2 SYDVKM. V was pared by 5 bases and J by 2 bases, with 9 bases of the junction left unmatched. CDR3 size: 16 residues.

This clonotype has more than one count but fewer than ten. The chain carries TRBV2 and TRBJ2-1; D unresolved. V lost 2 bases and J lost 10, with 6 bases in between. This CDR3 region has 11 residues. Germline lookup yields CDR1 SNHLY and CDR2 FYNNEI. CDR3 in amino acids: CASSERREQFF. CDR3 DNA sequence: TGTGCCAGCAGTGAAAGGAGAGAGCAGTTCTTC.

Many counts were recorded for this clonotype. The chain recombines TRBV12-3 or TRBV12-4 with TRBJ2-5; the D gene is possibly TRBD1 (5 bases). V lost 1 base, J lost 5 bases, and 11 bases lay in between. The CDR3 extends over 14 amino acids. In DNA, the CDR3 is TGTGCCAGCAGTTTAGAGTCAGGGTGGGAGACCCAGTACTTC. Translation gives CASSLESGWETQYF.